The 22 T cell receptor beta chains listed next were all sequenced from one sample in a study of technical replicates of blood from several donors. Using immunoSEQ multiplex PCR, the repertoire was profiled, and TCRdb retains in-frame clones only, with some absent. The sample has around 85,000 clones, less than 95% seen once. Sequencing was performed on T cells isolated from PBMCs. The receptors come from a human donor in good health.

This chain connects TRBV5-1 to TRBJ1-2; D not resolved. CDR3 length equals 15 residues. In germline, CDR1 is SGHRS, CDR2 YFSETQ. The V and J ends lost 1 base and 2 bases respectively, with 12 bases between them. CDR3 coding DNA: TGCGCCAGCAGCTTGTCCGGGTCTAGAAACTATGGCTACACCTTC. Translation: CASSLSGSRNYGYTF.

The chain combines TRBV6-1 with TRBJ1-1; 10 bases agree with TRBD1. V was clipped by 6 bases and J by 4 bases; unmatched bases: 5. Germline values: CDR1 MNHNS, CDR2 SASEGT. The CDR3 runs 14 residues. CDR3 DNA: TGTGCCAGCAGCATGGACAGGGGGGGCACTGAAGCTTTCTTT. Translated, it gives CASSMDRGGTEAFF.

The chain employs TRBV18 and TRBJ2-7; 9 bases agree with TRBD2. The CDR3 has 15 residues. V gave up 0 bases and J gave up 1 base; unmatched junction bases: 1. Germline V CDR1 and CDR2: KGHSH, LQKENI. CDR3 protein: CASSPPTSGSYEQYF. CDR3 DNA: TGTGCCAGCTCACCACCAACTAGCGGGTCCTACGAGCAGTACTTC.

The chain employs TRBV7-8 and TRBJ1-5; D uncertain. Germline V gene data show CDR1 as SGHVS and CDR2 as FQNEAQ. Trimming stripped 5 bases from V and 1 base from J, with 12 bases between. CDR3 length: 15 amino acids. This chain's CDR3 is CASSHGRNSNQPQHF. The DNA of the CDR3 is TGTGCCAGCAGCCACGGGAGGAACAGCAATCAGCCCCAGCATTTT.

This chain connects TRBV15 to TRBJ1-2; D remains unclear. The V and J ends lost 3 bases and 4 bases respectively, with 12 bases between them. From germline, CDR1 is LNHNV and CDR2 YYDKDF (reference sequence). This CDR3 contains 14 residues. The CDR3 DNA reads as TGTGCCACCAGCAGCACCTTCGGGATCTATGGCTACACCTTC. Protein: CATSSTFGIYGYTF.

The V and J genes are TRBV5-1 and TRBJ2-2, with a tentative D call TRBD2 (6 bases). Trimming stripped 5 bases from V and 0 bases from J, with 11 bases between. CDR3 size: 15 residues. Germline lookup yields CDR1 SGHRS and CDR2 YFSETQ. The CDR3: CASRPGGANTGELFF. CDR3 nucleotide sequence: TGCGCCAGCAGGCCTGGCGGGGCGAACACCGGGGAGCTGTTTTTT. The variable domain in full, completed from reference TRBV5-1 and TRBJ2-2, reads KAGVTQTPRYLIKTRGQQVTLSCSPISGHRSVSWYQQTPGQGLQFLFEYFSETQRNKGNFPGRFSGRQFSNSRSEMNVSTLELGDSALYLCASRPGGANTGELFFGEGSRLTVL.

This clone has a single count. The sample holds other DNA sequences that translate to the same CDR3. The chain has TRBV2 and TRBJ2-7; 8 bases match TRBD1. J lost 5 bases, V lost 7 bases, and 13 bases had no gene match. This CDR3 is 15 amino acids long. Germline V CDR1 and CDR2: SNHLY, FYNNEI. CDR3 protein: CASISGQGVGNEQYF. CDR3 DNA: TGTGCCAGCATTAGCGGACAGGGAGTCGGCAACGAGCAGTACTTC.

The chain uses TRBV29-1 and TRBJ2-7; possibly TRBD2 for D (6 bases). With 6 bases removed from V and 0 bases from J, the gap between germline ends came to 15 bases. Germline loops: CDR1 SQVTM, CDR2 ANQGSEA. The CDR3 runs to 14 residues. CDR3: CSVAGTDRSYEQYF. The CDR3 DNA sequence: TGCAGCGTCGCCGGGACTGATCGCTCCTACGAGCAGTACTTC.

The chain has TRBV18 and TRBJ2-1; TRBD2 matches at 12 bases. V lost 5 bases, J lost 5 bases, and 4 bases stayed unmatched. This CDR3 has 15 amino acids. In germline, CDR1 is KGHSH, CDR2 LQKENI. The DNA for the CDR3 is TGTGCCAGCTCAGAGGGACTAGCGGGCAACAATGAGCAGTTCTTC. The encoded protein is CASSEGLAGNNEQFF.

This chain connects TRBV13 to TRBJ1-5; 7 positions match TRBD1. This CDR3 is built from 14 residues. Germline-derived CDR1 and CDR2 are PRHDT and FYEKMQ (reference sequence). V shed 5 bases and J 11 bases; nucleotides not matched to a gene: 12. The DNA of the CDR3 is TGTGCCAGCAGCAGGGGGCCAACCGATTCGGCCCAGCATTTT. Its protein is CASSRGPTDSAQHF.

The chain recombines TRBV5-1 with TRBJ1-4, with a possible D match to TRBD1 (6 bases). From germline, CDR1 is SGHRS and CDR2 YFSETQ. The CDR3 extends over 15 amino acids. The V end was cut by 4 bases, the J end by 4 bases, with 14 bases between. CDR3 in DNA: TGCGCCAGCAGCACTACAGGGCGAGTTAATGAAAAACTGTTTTTT. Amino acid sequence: CASSTTGRVNEKLFF.

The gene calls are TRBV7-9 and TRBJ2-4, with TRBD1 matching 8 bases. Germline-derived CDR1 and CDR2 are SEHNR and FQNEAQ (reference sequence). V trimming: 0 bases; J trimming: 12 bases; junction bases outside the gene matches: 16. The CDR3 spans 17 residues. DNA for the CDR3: TGTGCCAGCAGCTTAGCGTACAAACAGGGGGTGGCGATTGGTCAGTACTTC. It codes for CASSLAYKQGVAIGQYF.

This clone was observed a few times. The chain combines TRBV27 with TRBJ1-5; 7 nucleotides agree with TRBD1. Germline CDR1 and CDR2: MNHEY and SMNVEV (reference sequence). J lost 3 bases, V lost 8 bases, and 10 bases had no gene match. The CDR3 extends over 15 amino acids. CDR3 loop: CASHSGGINNQPQHF. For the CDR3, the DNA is TGTGCCAGCCACTCAGGGGGAATAAACAATCAGCCCCAGCATTTT.

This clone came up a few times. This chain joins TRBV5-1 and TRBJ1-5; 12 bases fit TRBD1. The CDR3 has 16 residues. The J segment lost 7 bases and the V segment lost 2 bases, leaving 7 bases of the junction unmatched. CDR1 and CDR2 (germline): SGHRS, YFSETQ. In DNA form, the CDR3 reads TGCGCCAGCAGCTTCGGGACAGGGGGCGCGGGCCAGCCCCAGCATTTT. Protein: CASSFGTGGAGQPQHF.

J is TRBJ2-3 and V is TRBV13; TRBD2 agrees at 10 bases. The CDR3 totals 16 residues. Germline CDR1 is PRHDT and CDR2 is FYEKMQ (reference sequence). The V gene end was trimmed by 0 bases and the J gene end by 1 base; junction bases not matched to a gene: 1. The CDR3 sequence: CASSLGLAGGTDTQYF. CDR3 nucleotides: TGTGCCAGCAGCTTAGGCCTAGCGGGGGGCACAGATACGCAGTATTTT.

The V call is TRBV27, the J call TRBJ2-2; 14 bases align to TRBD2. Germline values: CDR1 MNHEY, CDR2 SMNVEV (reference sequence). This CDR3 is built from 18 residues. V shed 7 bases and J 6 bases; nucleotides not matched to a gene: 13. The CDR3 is CASTSAPGLAGVAGELFF. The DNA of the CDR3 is TGTGCCAGCACATCTGCCCCGGGACTAGCGGGAGTGGCCGGGGAGCTGTTTTTT.

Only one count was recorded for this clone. This CDR3 reads CATGQATEAFF. The CDR3 region has the DNA TGCGCCACAGGACAGGCTACTGAAGCTTTCTTT. The chain links TRBV10-2 to TRBJ1-1; 7 nucleotides match TRBD1. The V segment lost 10 bases and the J segment 5 bases; nucleotides outside the gene matches: 4. CDR3 length equals 11 residues. CDR1 is WSHSY, CDR2 SAAADI, per germline.

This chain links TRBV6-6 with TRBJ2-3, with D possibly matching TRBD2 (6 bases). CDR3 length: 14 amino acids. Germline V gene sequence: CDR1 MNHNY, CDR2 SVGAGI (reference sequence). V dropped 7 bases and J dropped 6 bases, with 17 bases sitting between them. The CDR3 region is CASKPGRDRDTQYF. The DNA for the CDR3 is TGTGCCAGCAAGCCTGGGCGGGACCGGGATACGCAGTATTTT.

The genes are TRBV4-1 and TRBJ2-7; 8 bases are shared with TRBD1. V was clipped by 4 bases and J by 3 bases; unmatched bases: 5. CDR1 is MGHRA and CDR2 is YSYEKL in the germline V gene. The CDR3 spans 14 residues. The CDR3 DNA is TGCGCCAGCAGCCGGTCGACAGGGGTCTACGAGCAGTACTTC. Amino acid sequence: CASSRSTGVYEQYF.

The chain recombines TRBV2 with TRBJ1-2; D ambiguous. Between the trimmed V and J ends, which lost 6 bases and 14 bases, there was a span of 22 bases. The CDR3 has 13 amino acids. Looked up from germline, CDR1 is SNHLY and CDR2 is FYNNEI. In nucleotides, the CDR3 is TGTGCCAGCAGGGAAACCTTAAGCCGCGGCGTGACCTTC. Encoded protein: CASRETLSRGVTF.

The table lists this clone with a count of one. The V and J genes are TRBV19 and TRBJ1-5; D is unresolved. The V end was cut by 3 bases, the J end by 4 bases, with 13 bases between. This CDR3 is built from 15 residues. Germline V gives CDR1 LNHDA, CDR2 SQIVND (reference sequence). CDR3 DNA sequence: TGTGCCAGTAGTATGGGTGTGAGGATGAATCAGCCCCAGCATTTT. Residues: CASSMGVRMNQPQHF.

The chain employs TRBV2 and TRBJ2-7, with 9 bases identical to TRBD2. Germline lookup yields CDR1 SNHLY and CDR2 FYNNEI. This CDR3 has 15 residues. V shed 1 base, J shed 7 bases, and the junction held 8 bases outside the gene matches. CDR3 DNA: TGTGCCAGCAGTGAAGTAGCGGGGGCATCCGAGGAGCAGTACTTC. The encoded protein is CASSEVAGASEEQYF.